This TCR beta chain appears in the sequencing data of a study of T cells after posttransplantation cyclophosphamide. The data were produced by immunoSEQ multiplex PCR, yet TCRdb's version contains in-frame clones alone and is incomplete. The data contain fewer than 25,000 clones, roughly 90% of them seen just once; the ten biggest clones take up around 8%. The CDR3 covers 15 residues. V was shortened by 0 bases and J by 3 bases, with 9 bases between the two germline ends. CDR1 is SGDLS and CDR2 is YYNGEE in the germline V gene. Control samples came 1 year after myeloablative marrow transplants with methotrexate plus calcineurin inhibitor.

This clonotype was obtained from a female patient between 50 and 59 years old who received an allogeneic stem cell transplant from an unrelated donor, was CMV-positive, and had chronic GVHD only. T cells may partly derive from the graft donor. Sequenced material: PBMCs, taken after an allogeneic stem cell transplant with a calcineurin inhibitor and methotrexate. The V and J genes are TRBV9 and TRBJ2-2; tentatively, D is TRBD2 (6 bases). The CDR3 region is CASSVVGGYTGELFF. The CDR3 DNA is TGTGCCAGCAGCGTAGTTGGGGGGTACACCGGGGAGCTGTTTTTT.